The rows below give T cell receptor beta chains drawn from one sample of a study of T-cell memory formation after mild COVID-19. TCRdb re-called the 5' RACE reads through MiXCR, storing one row per CDR3 protein. The table includes under 550,000 distinct CDR3 sequences, roughly 17% detected once. Material: PBMCs or a T cell subset sorted from them (not recorded which). These receptor sequences come from a young man who had mild COVID-19 (a few samples of this study predate the infection). Cell type and time point are not known. The CDR3 runs from the conserved cysteine through the conserved F or W. Fields, in order: J gene, clone size, V gene, D gene, CDR3 DNA, CDR3 protein. D genes are given only for firm matches. The size of a clone is reported for some rows only, either as once, few or many, or as a class for expanded clones.

TRBJ2-7	few	TRBV5-1	TRBD1	TGCGCCAGCAGCTATCTTACAGGGGACACGTCCTACGAGCAGTACTTC	CASSYLTGDTSYEQYF
TRBJ2-7	few	TRBV20-1	NA	TGCAGTGCTAGAAGCGATAAGGGGCACTACGAGCAGTACTTC	CSARSDKGHYEQYF
TRBJ1-4	NA	TRBV18	NA	TGTGCCAGCTCACCTCAGAGCAACACTAATGAAAAACTGTTTTTT	CASSPQSNTNEKLFF
TRBJ1-1	NA	TRBV19	TRBD1	TGTGCCAGTAGGGACACCGGGACAGACACTGAAGCTTTCTTT	CASRDTGTDTEAFF
TRBJ2-5	few	TRBV5-1	TRBD2	TGCGCCAGCAGCCCGGGGACTAGCTCGTACCAAGAGACCCAGTACTTC	CASSPGTSSYQETQYF
TRBJ1-6	few	TRBV5-4	NA	TGTGCCAGCAGCTCCTGGGGGGGGAATTCACCCCTCCACTTT	CASSSWGGNSPLHF
TRBJ2-5	few	TRBV29-1	TRBD2	TGCAGCGTTGAGTCGTGGGTACTAGCGGGTAAAGAGACCCAGTACTTC	CSVESWVLAGKETQYF
TRBJ2-2	NA	TRBV7-7	TRBD2	TGTGCTTACCGGGGGGGCCTCCCGAACACCGGGGAGCTGTTTTTT	CAYRGGLPNTGELFF
TRBJ2-3	few	TRBV18	NA	TGTGCCAGCTCTCGACAACTAGTTACAGATACGCAGTATTTT	CASSRQLVTDTQYF
TRBJ1-2	few	TRBV5-1	TRBD1	TGCGCCAGCAGCTTGGAACTGGGACAGGGAGCTGTTGGCTACACCTTC	CASSLELGQGAVGYTF
TRBJ2-1	few	TRBV29-1	TRBD1	TGCAGCGTTGCGGGACAGGGGGCCTACAATGAGCAGTTCTTC	CSVAGQGAYNEQFF
TRBJ2-5	few	TRBV7-7	NA	TGTGCTAGCAGCCGTGACAGCGGAGAGACCCAGTACTTC	CASSRDSGETQYF
TRBJ2-1	few	TRBV7-2	TRBD2	TGTGCCAGCAGACTAGCGGGGGTTGTAGAGCAGTTCTTC	CASRLAGVVEQFF
TRBJ1-1	many	TRBV7-2	TRBD1	TGTGCCAGCAGCCCCTTGACAGGGTACACTGAAGCTTTCTTT	CASSPLTGYTEAFF
TRBJ1-3	NA	TRBV6-6	NA	TGTGCCAGCGGCCTGGGGGCCTTCTCTGGAAACACCATATATTTT	CASGLGAFSGNTIYF
TRBJ2-1	NA	TRBV28	NA	TGTGCCAGCAGTTTGGGGGGGGCCCATGAGCAGTTCTTC	CASSLGGAHEQFF
TRBJ2-1	NA	TRBV11-2	NA	TGTGCCAGCAGCCTCCTCTCTAGGAACTTCAATGAGCAGTTCTTC	CASSLLSRNFNEQFF
TRBJ2-5	NA	TRBV6-5	TRBD2	TGTGCCAGCAGTAAACTAGCGGGGGGCATCCAAGAGACCCAGTACTTC	CASSKLAGGIQETQYF
TRBJ1-2	NA	TRBV9	TRBD1	TGTGCCAGCAGCCGAACAGGGGGGACGGTCTACTATGGCTACACCTTC	CASSRTGGTVYYGYTF
TRBJ2-3	NA	TRBV7-2	NA	TGTGCCAGCGCAGAGGGGGGTGCCATGGATACGCAGTATTTT	CASAEGGAMDTQYF
TRBJ2-7	few	TRBV9	NA	TGTGCCAGCAGCGTAGACAGCTCCCCTGTCGAGCAGTACTTC	CASSVDSSPVEQYF
TRBJ2-2	NA	TRBV19	NA	NA	CASTDAGFGAGELFF
TRBJ2-4	NA	TRBV5-1	TRBD1	TGCGCCAGCAGCTGGAGGACAGGGGGGCAAAACATTCAGTACTTC	CASSWRTGGQNIQYF
TRBJ1-2	many	TRBV6-2/TRBV6-3	NA	TGTGCCAGCAGTTTAAACAGGGTGGACTATGGCTACACCTTC	CASSLNRVDYGYTF
TRBJ2-1	NA	TRBV28	TRBD1	TGTGCCACAAACAGGGGAATTGCGAACAATGAGCAGTTCTTC	CATNRGIANNEQFF
TRBJ1-1	NA	TRBV5-5	NA	TGTGCCAGCAGCTTGGGGTATACCATGAACACTGAAGCTTTCTTT	CASSLGYTMNTEAFF
TRBJ1-5	NA	TRBV12-3/TRBV12-4	NA	TGTGCCAGCAGACCCAGAGGACAATTCAATCAGCCCCAGCATTTT	CASRPRGQFNQPQHF
TRBJ2-7	few	TRBV11-2	NA	TGTGCCAGCAGCTACACGGTGGGGGGGCGGAATATCGCCTACGAGCAGTACTTC	CASSYTVGGRNIAYEQYF
TRBJ2-3	NA	TRBV7-8	NA	TGTGCCAGCAGCTTGCGGGACCTACTAGCCAGCACAGATACGCAGTATTTT	CASSLRDLLASTDTQYF
TRBJ2-7	NA	TRBV9	NA	TGTGCCAGCAGCCCGGCCGGGGGGCAGAGAGGCGAGCAGTACTTC	CASSPAGGQRGEQYF
TRBJ1-5	NA	TRBV10-1	NA	TGCGCCAGCAGCGGGACAAATCAGCCCCAGCATTTT	CASSGTNQPQHF
TRBJ2-5	NA	TRBV7-9	NA	TGTGCCAGCAGCTTAAGGTCCTACCAAGTGGAGACCCAGTACTTC	CASSLRSYQVETQYF
TRBJ2-7	many	TRBV5-4	NA	TGTGCCAGCAGCTTGGCCGACGAGGGCGGCGAGCAGTACTTC	CASSLADEGGEQYF
TRBJ1-5	NA	TRBV6-4	TRBD1	TGTGCCAGCAGACAGGGGGATGGCAATCAGCCCCAGCATTTT	CASRQGDGNQPQHF
TRBJ1-5	once	TRBV5-1	NA	TGCGCCAGCAGCTTGGGAGTCGATCAGCCCCAGCATTTT	CASSLGVDQPQHF
TRBJ2-1	few	TRBV7-8	TRBD2	TGTGCCAGCACACGTAGCGGGGGGTCCTACAATGAGCAGTTCTTC	CASTRSGGSYNEQFF
TRBJ2-4	NA	TRBV4-1	NA	TGCGCCAGCAGCCCCAGGGAGGACAGCATAGCCAAAAACATTCAGTACTTC	CASSPREDSIAKNIQYF
TRBJ1-1	few	TRBV7-9	TRBD1	TGTGCCAGCGGAGACAGGGAGGAGACCCCCGAAGCTTTCTTT	CASGDREETPEAFF